This TCR beta chain was recovered during a study of T cell repertoires in cytomegalovirus infection. Study-wide background: Both a matching HLA type and CMV infection were indicated by public TCR beta signatures. Study-wide results and limits: People with CMV and the relevant HLA were identified by cumulative public TCR beta family frequency.

From the reads, TCRdb called clonotypes with MiXCR, one entry per CDR3 protein. The top ten clones hold approximately 13% of a sample with 350,000 to 400,000 distinct CDR3 sequences, nearly 35% of them seen once. V trimming: 0 bases; J trimming: 3 bases; junction bases outside the gene matches: 5. Germline assignment: CDR1 SGHNT and CDR2 YENEEA. CDR3 length equals 17 residues. As regards this clonotype: Its antigen is currently unknown.

The input for sequencing was cultured PBMCs, taken from culture after CMV antigen stimulation. This sequence originates from a human donor in good health (CMV status not recorded). Some clones in this sample may be carry-over from other donors' samples. The J gene is TRBJ2-1, the V gene TRBV11-3, with 10 bases that match TRBD2. As DNA, the CDR3 is TGTGCCAGCAGCTTAGATCGGACTAGCGGCCTCTACAATGAGCAGTTCTTC. Amino acid sequence: CASSLDRTSGLYNEQFF.